The rows below give T cell receptor beta chains drawn from one sample of a study of cytomegalovirus exposure and HLA in healthy donors. Assay used: immunoSEQ multiplex PCR; TCRdb lists only in-frame clones, some missing. The table has approximately 280,000 clones, more than 80% seen once. The sample taken for sequencing was PBMCs. Receptor source: a man aged 35-49 years in good health and CMV-seropositive. The CDR3 runs from the conserved cysteine through the conserved F or W. The D gene is left open where the match is weak. Size is omitted from some rows. Given values are once, few, many or a class for expanded clones.

D gene: .
clone size: .
V gene: TRBV7-9
J gene: TRBJ2-7
CDR3 protein: CASSLDLHSYEQYF
CDR3 DNA: TGTGCCAGCAGCTTAGACCTCCACAGCTACGAGCAGTACTTC

D gene: .
clone size: .
V gene: TRBV6-5
J gene: TRBJ1-2
CDR3 protein: CASRKTGNYGYTF
CDR3 DNA: TGTGCCAGCAGGAAAACAGGGAACTATGGCTACACCTTC

D gene: .
clone size: .
V gene: TRBV28
J gene: TRBJ2-3
CDR3 protein: CASSPTATDTQYF
CDR3 DNA: TGTGCCAGCAGTCCGACAGCCACAGATACGCAGTATTTT

D gene: .
clone size: once
V gene: TRBV9
J gene: TRBJ1-5
CDR3 protein: CASSATPSGQPQHF
CDR3 DNA: TGTGCCAGCAGTGCGACCCCGAGCGGTCAGCCCCAGCATTTT

D gene: .
clone size: .
V gene: TRBV27
J gene: TRBJ2-7
CDR3 protein: CASSAFFGWGTSYEQYF
CDR3 DNA: TGTGCCAGCAGCGCTTTCTTTGGGTGGGGGACTTCCTACGAGCAGTACTTC

D gene: .
clone size: .
V gene: TRBV29-1
J gene: TRBJ2-3
CDR3 protein: CSVQGDLDTQYF
CDR3 DNA: TGCAGCGTACAGGGTGATCTAGATACGCAGTATTTT

D gene: TRBD2
clone size: .
V gene: TRBV9
J gene: TRBJ2-5
CDR3 protein: CASSSGLAGETQYF
CDR3 DNA: TGTGCCAGCAGCTCGGGACTAGCGGGAGAGACCCAGTACTTC

D gene: TRBD2
clone size: .
V gene: TRBV28
J gene: TRBJ2-1
CDR3 protein: CASSLWAGVEDDEQFF
CDR3 DNA: TGTGCCAGCAGTTTGTGGGCGGGAGTAGAGGACGATGAGCAGTTCTTC

D gene: TRBD1
clone size: .
V gene: TRBV7-8
J gene: TRBJ2-7
CDR3 protein: CASSLVGQGLSYEQYF
CDR3 DNA: TGTGCCAGCAGCTTAGTGGGACAGGGCCTCTCCTACGAGCAGTACTTC

D gene: .
clone size: .
V gene: TRBV6-1
J gene: TRBJ2-7
CDR3 protein: CASSEVAGSYEQYF
CDR3 DNA: TGTGCCAGCAGTGAAGTGGCGGGGTCCTACGAGCAGTACTTC

D gene: TRBD2
clone size: .
V gene: TRBV7-2
J gene: TRBJ2-3
CDR3 protein: CASTGTSASDTQYF
CDR3 DNA: TGTGCCAGCACCGGGACTAGCGCATCAGATACGCAGTATTTT

D gene: TRBD2
clone size: .
V gene: TRBV27
J gene: TRBJ2-1
CDR3 protein: CASRSNRDSGFNEQFF
CDR3 DNA: TGTGCCAGCAGATCCAACCGGGATAGCGGGTTCAATGAGCAGTTCTTC

D gene: .
clone size: .
V gene: TRBV19
J gene: TRBJ1-4
CDR3 protein: CASSRTEVNEKLFF
CDR3 DNA: TGTGCCAGTAGCAGGACGGAGGTTAATGAAAAACTGTTTTTT

D gene: TRBD2
clone size: .
V gene: TRBV4-3
J gene: TRBJ2-7
CDR3 protein: CASSHRAGTSGSLATEQYF
CDR3 DNA: TGCGCCAGCAGCCATCGCGCCGGGACTAGCGGGAGTTTGGCCACCGAGCAGTACTTC

D gene: TRBD2
clone size: .
V gene: TRBV5-6
J gene: TRBJ2-1
CDR3 protein: CASSLGVLAETRPYNEQFF
CDR3 DNA: TGTGCCAGCAGCTTGGGAGTACTAGCGGAAACGAGACCCTACAATGAGCAGTTCTTC

D gene: .
clone size: .
V gene: TRBV12-5
J gene: TRBJ1-1
CDR3 protein: CASGLSAEVAFF
CDR3 DNA: TGTGCTAGTGGTTTGTCGGCAGAGGTGGCTTTCTTT

D gene: TRBD1
clone size: few
V gene: TRBV18
J gene: TRBJ2-7
CDR3 protein: CASSPGTDYEQYF
CDR3 DNA: TGTGCCAGCTCACCCGGGACAGACTACGAGCAGTACTTC

D gene: .
clone size: .
V gene: TRBV10-3
J gene: TRBJ1-5
CDR3 protein: CAISENSNQPQHF
CDR3 DNA: TGTGCCATCAGTGAGAATAGTAATCAGCCCCAGCATTTT